This T cell receptor beta chain comes out of a study of graft-versus-host responses after intestinal transplantation. About the research overall: Induction with anti-thymocyte globulin, then tacrolimus and steroids for 2 to 3 years, was given to all recipients.

With regard to this clone: Its specificity is not known.

V was cut by 3 bases and J by 4 bases, with 6 bases left in between. The CDR3 consists of 13 residues. CDR1 is SGHAT, CDR2 FQNNGV, per germline. TCRdb keeps only in-frame clones here, not all; method: immunoSEQ multiplex PCR. Of 110,000 to 150,000 clones listed, about 90% were seen once; the top ten hold about 0.2%. Study findings and constraints: Analysis identified GvH clones in recipient marrow, with some appearing first in ileum or blood. High graft-versus-host to host-versus-graft clonal ratios were seen in allografts of patients with graft-donor T cell macrochimerism.

This rearrangement joins TRBV11-2 to TRBJ2-2; the D is unclear. This material consisted of unstimulated CD4+ T cells sorted from spleen or lymph node cells, taken before intestinal transplant. This TCR derives from a human donor who received an intestinal transplant. The CDR3 DNA follows: TGTGCCAGCAGCTTTGACATCACCGGGGAGCTGTTTTTT. This gives the protein CASSFDITGELFF.